This T cell receptor beta chain appears in the sequencing data of a study of blood T cell repertoires in COVID-19. Study-level information: Acute and convalescent COVID-19 samples came from the United States, Italy and Spain.

Enrolled during active infection, Seattle patients were then followed longitudinally. Authors' processing steps: The authors estimated nucleated cell counts from reference gene primer amplification. Libraries were prepared by immunoSEQ multiplex PCR; TCRdb keeps only in-frame clonotypes and omits some of them. Clone size and V and J calls were adopted from that table, with D and trimming inferred from the DNA. The data show fewer than 250,000 clones, around four fifths seen once. The CDR3 covers 14 residues. Trimming removed 4 bases from V and 6 bases from J; junction bases left unmatched: 8. The germline V gene encodes CDR1 SGHDT and CDR2 YYEEEE.

This rearrangement joins TRBV5-6 to TRBJ1-2; TRBD1 agrees at 8 bases. Source material: peripheral blood. This sequence originates from a man aged 55-75 years with COVID-19, enrolled during active disease. This CDR3 is CASSKQGVWNGYTF. CDR3 coding DNA: TGTGCCAGCAGCAAACAGGGGGTTTGGAATGGCTACACCTTC.